The present T cell receptor beta chain was sequenced within a study of human T cells and chemical hapten exposure. Across the study: Per-sample TCR yield variation was attributed mainly to small pooled library volume differences.

Someone pulled total RNA out of unfractionated whole blood. The library put unique molecular identifiers onto individual cDNA molecules. Via MiXCR, TCRdb re-called the 5' RACE reads, giving one row per CDR3 protein. The table shows more than 60,000 distinct CDR3 sequences, with about 15% occurring only once. The junction had 18 bases not matched to a gene; V was cut back by 2 bases and J by 7 bases. The germline gives CDR1 SEHNR, CDR2 FQNEAQ (reference sequence). The CDR3 runs to 19 residues. This receptor was obtained from a female donor in good health. The chain has TRBV7-9 and TRBJ1-1; TRBD1 matches at 11 bases. This chain's CDR3 is CASSLISRWGQGVKGEAFF. CDR3 DNA sequence: TGTGCCAGCAGCTTAATATCTAGGTGGGGACAGGGGGTAAAGGGTGAAGCTTTCTTT.